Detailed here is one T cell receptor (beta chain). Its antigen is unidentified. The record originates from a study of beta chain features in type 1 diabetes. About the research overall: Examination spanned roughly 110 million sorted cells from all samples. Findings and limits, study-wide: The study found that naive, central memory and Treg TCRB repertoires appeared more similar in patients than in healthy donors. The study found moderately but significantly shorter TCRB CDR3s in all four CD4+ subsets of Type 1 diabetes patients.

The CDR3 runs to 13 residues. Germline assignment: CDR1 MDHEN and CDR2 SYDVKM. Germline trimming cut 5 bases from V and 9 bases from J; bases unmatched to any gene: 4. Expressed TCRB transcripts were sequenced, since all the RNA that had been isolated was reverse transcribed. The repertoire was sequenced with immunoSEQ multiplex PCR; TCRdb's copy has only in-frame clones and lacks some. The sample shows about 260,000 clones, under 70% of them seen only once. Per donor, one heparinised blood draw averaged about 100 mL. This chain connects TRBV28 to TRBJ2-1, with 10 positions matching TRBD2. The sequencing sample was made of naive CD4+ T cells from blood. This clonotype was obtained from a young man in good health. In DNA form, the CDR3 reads TGTGCCAGCAGTAGGGGACTAGCGACTGAGCAGTTCTTC. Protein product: CASSRGLATEQFF.